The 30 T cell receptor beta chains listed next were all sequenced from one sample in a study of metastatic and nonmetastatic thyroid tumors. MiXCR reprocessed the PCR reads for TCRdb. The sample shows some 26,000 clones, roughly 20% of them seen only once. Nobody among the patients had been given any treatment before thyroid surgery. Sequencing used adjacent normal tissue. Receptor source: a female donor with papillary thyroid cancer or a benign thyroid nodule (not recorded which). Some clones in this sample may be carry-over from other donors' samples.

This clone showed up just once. The CDR3 region is CAWDDEGTGELFF. In DNA, the CDR3 is TGTGCCTGGGACGACGAGGGTACCGGGGAGCTGTTTTTT. The chain recombines TRBV30 with TRBJ2-2; a weak D match, TRBD2 (5 bases). Germline values: CDR1 GTSNPN, CDR2 SVGIG (reference sequence). The CDR3 contains 13 residues. Trimming took 5 bases from V and 5 from J, leaving 12 bases between them. The entire variable domain, with the rest obtained from reference TRBV30 and TRBJ2-2, is as follows: SQTIHQWPATLVQPVGSPLSLECTVEGTSNPNLYWYRQAAGRGLQLLFYSVGIGQISSEVPQNLSASRPQDRQFILSSKKLLLSDSGFYLCAWDDEGTGELFFGEGSRLTVL.

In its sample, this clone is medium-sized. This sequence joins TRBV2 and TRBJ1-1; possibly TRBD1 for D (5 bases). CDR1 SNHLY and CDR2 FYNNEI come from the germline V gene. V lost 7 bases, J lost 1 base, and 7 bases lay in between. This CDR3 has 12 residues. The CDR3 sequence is CASKRGNTEAFF. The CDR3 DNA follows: TGTGCCAGCAAAAGGGGGAACACTGAAGCTTTCTTT.

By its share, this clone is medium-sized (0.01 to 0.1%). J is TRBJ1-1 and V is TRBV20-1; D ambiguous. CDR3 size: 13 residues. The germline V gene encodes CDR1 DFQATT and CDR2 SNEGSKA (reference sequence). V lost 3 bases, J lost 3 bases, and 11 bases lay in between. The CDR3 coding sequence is TGCAGTGCTAGGGTTCAGAGGGACACTGAAGCTTTCTTT. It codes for CSARVQRDTEAFF.

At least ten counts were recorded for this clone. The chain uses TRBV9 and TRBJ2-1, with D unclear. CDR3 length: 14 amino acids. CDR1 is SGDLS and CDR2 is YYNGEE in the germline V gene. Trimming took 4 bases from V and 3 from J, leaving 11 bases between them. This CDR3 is CASSPTEVYNEQFF. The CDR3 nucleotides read TGTGCCAGCAGCCCCACGGAAGTCTACAATGAGCAGTTCTTC.

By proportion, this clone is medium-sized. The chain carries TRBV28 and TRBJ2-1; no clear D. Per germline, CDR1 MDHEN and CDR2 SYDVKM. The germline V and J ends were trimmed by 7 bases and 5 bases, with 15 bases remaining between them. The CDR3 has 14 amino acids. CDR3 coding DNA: TGTGCCAGCATCTTGGCGGCAGCAAACAATGAGCAGTTCTTC. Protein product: CASILAAANNEQFF. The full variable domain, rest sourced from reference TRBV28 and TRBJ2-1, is DVKVTQSSRYLVKRTGEKVFLECVQDMDHENMFWYRQDPGLGLRLIYFSYDVKMKEKGDIPEGYSVSREKKERFSLILESASTNQTSMYLCASILAAANNEQFFGPGTRLTVL.

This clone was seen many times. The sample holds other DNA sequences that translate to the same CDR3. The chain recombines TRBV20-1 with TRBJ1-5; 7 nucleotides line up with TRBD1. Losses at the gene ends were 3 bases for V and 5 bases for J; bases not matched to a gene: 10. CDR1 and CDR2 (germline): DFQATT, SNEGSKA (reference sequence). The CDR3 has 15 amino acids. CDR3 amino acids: CSARLTGRIDQPQHF. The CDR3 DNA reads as TGCAGTGCTAGGTTGACAGGGCGCATCGATCAGCCCCAGCATTTT.

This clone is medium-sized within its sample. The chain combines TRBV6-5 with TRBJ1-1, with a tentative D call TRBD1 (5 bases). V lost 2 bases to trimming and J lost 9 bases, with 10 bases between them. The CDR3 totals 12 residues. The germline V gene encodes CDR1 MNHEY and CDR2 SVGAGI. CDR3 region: CASSYGAGKAFF. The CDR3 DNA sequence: TGTGCCAGCAGTTACGGGGCTGGGAAAGCTTTCTTT.

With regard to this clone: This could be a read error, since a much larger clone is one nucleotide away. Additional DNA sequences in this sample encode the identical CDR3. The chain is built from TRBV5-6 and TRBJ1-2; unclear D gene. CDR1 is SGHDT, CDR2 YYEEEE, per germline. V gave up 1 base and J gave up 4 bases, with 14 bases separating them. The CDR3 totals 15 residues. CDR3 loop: CASSLLAGTSYGYTF. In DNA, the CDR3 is TGTGCCAGCAGCTTGTTAGCCGGTACTTCCTATGGCTACACCTTC.

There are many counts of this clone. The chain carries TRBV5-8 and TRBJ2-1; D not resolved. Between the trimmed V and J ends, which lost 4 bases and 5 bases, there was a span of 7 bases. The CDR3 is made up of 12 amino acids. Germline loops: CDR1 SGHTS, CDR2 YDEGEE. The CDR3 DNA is TGTGCCAGCAGCGCCCGAGACAATGAGCAGTTCTTC. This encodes CASSARDNEQFF.

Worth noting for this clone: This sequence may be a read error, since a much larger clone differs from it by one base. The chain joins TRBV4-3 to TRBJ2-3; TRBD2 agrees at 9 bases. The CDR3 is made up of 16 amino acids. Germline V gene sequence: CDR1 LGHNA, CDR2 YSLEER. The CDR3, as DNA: TGCTCCAGCAGTCCGCGACTAGCGGTTAGCACAGATACGCAGTATTTT. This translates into CSSSPRLAVSTDTQYF.

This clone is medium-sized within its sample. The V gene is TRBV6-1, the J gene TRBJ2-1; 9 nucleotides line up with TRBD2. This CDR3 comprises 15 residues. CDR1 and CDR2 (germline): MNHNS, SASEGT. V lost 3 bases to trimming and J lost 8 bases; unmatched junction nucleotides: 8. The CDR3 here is CASSETSGRVDEQFF. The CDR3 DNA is TGTGCCAGCAGTGAGACTAGCGGCCGGGTGGATGAGCAGTTCTTC.

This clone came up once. CDR3 coding DNA: TGTGCCTCACAGGGGGGCTATGGCTACACCTTC. Translation gives CASQGGYGYTF. This sequence joins TRBV30 and TRBJ1-2; 8 bases fit TRBD1. Germline CDR1 reads GTSNPN; CDR2 reads SVGIG (reference sequence). V trimming: 7 bases; J trimming: 4 bases; junction bases outside the gene matches: 2. This CDR3 contains 11 residues. Using reference TRBV30 and TRBJ1-2 for the parts outside the CDR3, the full variable domain is SQTIHQWPATLVQPVGSPLSLECTVEGTSNPNLYWYRQAAGRGLQLLFYSVGIGQISSEVPQNLSASRPQDRQFILSSKKLLLSDSGFYLCASQGGYGYTFGSGTRLTVV.

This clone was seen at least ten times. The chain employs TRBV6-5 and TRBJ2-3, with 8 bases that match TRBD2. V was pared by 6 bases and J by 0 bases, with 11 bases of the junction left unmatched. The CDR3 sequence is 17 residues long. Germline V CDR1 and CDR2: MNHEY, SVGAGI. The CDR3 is CASSFEKSGRSTDTQYF. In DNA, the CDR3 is TGTGCCAGCAGCTTCGAAAAAAGCGGGAGAAGCACAGATACGCAGTATTTT.

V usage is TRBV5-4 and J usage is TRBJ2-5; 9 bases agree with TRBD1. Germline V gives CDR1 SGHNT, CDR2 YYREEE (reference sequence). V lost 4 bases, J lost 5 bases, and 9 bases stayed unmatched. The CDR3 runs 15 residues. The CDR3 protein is CASSTGQGISETQYF. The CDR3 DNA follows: TGTGCCAGCAGCACCGGACAGGGGATTTCGGAGACCCAGTACTTC.

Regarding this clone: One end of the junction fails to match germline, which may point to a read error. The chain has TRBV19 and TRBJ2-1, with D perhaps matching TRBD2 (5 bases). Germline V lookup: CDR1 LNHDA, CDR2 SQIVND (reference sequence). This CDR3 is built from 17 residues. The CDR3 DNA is TGTGCCAGTAGTCCCGCCGGGGTAGGATTGGGCTACAATGGGCAGTTCTTC. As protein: CASSPAGVGLGYNGQFF. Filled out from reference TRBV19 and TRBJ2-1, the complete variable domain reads DGGITQSPKYLFRKEGQNVTLSCEQNLNHDAMYWYRQDPGQGLRLIYYSQIVNDFQKGDIAEGYSVSREKKESFPLTVTSAQKNPTAFYLCASSPAGVGLGYNGQFFGPGTRLTVL.

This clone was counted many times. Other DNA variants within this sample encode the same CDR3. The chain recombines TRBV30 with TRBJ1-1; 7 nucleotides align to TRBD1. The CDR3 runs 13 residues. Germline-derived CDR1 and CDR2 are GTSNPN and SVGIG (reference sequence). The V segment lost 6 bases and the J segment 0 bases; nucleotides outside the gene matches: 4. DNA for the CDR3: TGTGCCTGCAAGGGACAGTTGAACACTGAAGCTTTCTTT. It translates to CACKGQLNTEAFF.

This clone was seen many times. This CDR3 is CASSLTRVTEAFF. The CDR3 DNA reads as TGTGCCAGCAGCTTAACGCGGGTGACTGAAGCTTTCTTT. The chain links TRBV11-1 to TRBJ1-1; D gene unclear. Germline V lookup: CDR1 SGHAT, CDR2 FQDESV (reference sequence). V lost 2 bases and J 5 bases, leaving 9 bases between the germline ends. The CDR3 runs to 13 residues.

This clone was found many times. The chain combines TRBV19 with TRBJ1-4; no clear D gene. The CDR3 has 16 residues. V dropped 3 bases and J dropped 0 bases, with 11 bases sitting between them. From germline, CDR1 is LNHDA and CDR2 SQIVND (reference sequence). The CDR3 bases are TGTGCCAGTAGTATTGCGGGTGGATCAACTAATGAAAAACTGTTTTTT. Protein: CASSIAGGSTNEKLFF.

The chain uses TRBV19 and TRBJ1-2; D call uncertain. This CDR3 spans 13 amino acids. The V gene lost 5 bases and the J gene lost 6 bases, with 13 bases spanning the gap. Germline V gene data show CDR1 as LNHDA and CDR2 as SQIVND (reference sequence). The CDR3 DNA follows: TGTGCCAGTAGTCCGCGACCTGGCCATGGCTACACCTTC. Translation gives CASSPRPGHGYTF.

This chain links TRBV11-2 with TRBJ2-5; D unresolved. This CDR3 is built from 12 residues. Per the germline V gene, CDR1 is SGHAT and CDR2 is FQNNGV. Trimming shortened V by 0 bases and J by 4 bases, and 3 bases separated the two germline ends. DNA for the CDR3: TGTGCCAGCAGCTTAGAGACAGAGACCCAGTACTTC. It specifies CASSLETETQYF.

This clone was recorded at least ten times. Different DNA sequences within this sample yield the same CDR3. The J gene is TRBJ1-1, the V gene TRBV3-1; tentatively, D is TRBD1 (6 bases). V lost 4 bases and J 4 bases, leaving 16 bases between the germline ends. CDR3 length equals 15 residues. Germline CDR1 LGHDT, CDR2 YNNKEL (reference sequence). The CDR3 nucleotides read TGTGCCAGCAGCCGATCGACAGGACTGGGCACTGAAGCTTTCTTT. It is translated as CASSRSTGLGTEAFF. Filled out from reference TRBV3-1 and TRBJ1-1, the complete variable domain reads DTAVSQTPKYLVTQMGNDKSIKCEQNLGHDTMYWYKQDSKKFLKIMFSYNNKELIINETVPNRFSPKSPDKAHLNLHINSLELGDSAVYFCASSRSTGLGTEAFFGQGTRLTVV.

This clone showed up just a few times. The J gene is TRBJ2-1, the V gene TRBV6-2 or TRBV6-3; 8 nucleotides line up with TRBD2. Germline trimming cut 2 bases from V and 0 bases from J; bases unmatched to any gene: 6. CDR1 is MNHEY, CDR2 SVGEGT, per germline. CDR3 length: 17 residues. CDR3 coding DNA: TGTGCCAGCAGTTACCCAGCGGGGGCCGCCTCCTACAATGAGCAGTTCTTC. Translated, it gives CASSYPAGAASYNEQFF.

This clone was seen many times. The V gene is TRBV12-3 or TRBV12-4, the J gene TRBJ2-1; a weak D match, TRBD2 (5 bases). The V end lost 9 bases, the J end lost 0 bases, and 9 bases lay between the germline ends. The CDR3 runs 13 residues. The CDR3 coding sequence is TGTGCCAGTAGCGCGAGCTCCTACAATGAGCAGTTCTTC. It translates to CASSASSYNEQFF.

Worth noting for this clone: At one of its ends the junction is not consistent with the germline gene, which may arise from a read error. The CDR3, as DNA: TGTCCCAGCGAAAACCTAGCGGGAGGCACCCGGGAGCTGGTTTTT. It encodes CPSENLAGGTRELVF. This rearrangement joins TRBV6-1 to TRBJ2-2, with 11 bases aligning to TRBD2. CDR1 is MNHNS and CDR2 is SASEGT in the germline V gene. The CDR3 is made up of 15 amino acids.

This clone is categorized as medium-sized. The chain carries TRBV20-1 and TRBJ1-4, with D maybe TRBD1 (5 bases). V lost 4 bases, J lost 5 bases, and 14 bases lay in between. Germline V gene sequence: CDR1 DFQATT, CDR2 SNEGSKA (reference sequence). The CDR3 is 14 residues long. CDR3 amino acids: CSANGAGINEKLFF. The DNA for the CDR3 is TGCAGTGCTAACGGGGCAGGGATCAATGAAAAACTGTTTTTT.

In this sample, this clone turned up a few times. The CDR3 nucleotides are TGTGCCAGCAGTTTATCGGGCTCGTATGGCTACACCTTC. Translating gives CASSLSGSYGYTF. The chain uses TRBV28 and TRBJ1-2; D ambiguous. CDR1 and CDR2 from the germline V gene are MDHEN and SYDVKM. The CDR3 sequence is 13 residues long. Trimming pared 1 base from V and 5 bases from J, leaving 8 bases between.

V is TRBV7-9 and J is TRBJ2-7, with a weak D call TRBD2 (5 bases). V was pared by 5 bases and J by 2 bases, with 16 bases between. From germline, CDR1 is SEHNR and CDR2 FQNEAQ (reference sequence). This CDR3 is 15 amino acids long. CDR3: CASSPGITSTYEQYF. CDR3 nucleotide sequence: TGTGCCAGCAGCCCGGGAATAACGAGCACCTACGAGCAGTACTTC.

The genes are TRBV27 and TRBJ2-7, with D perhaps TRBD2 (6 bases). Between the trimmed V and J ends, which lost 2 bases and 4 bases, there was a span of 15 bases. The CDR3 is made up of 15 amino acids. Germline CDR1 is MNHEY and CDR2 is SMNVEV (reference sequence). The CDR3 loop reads CASSLGAGLTYEQYF. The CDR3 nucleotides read TGTGCCAGCAGTTTAGGGGCTGGACTAACGTACGAGCAGTACTTC.

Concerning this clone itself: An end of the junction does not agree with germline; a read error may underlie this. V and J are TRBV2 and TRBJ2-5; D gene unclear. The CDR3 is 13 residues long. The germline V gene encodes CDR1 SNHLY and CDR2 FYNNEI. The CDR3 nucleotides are TGTGCCAGCAGACGAAGTGCAGAAGAGACTCAGTACTTC. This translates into CASRRSAEETQYF.

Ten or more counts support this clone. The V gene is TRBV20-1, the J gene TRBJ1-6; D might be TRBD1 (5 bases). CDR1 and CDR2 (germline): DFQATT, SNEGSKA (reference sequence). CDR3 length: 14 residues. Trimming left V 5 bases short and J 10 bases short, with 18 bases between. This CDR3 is CSAWDLLSRSPLHF. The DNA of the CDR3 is TGCAGTGCTTGGGACCTCTTGTCCCGCTCACCCCTCCACTTT.